A single sample gave rise to the 15 T cell receptor beta chains below, sequenced in a study of CD8+CD57+ T cells in acquired aplastic anemia. Profiles of TCR beta VDJ and CDR3 were generated from a genomic DNA template. One entry per CDR3 protein, called by TCRdb with MiXCR from the reads. This table holds 400,000 to 600,000 distinct CDR3 sequences, about a third found once. Patients selected for sequencing had displayed CD8+CD57+ cell expansion by flow cytometry. The sequenced material came from sorted CD4+, CD8+, or CD8+CD57+ T cells (not recorded which) from PBMCs. These receptors were obtained from a human donor with aplastic anemia.

The chain has TRBV30 and TRBJ2-7; 14 bases line up with TRBD2. Germline trimming cut 3 bases from V and 2 bases from J; bases unmatched to any gene: 6. The CDR3 loop spans 16 amino acids. Germline CDR1 GTSNPN, CDR2 SVGIG (reference sequence). CDR3 residues: CAWRRRGLAGAYEQYF. DNA of the CDR3: TGTGCCTGGAGACGAAGGGGACTAGCGGGAGCCTACGAGCAGTACTTC.

In this sample, this clonotype turned up many times. This rearrangement joins TRBV9 to TRBJ1-3; 10 bases agree with TRBD1. CDR3 length: 16 amino acids. Germline V gene lookup returns CDR1 SGDLS and CDR2 YYNGEE. V shed 0 bases and J 4 bases; nucleotides not matched to a gene: 4. Here the CDR3 reads CASSVGGQGLGNTIYF. CDR3 nucleotide sequence: TGTGCCAGCAGCGTAGGGGGACAGGGGTTAGGAAACACCATATATTTT.

Ten or more counts support this clonotype. The chain uses TRBV2 and TRBJ1-1, with TRBD1 matching 11 bases. The CDR3 runs to 16 residues. V shed 6 bases, J shed 3 bases, and the junction held 9 bases outside the gene matches. Germline CDR1 reads SNHLY; CDR2 reads FYNNEI. CDR3 DNA sequence: TGTGCCAGCAGCGCTAGGACAGGGGGCGGTCACACTGAAGCTTTCTTT. This sequence encodes CASSARTGGGHTEAFF.

This clonotype was seen at least ten times. The CDR3 here is CASMRTRLPLHF. DNA of the CDR3: TGTGCCAGCATGCGGACGAGATTACCCCTCCACTTT. The chain uses TRBV12-3 or TRBV12-4 and TRBJ1-6, with D hard to call. CDR3 size: 12 residues. Trimming pared 7 bases from V and 12 bases from J, leaving 13 bases between.

The J gene is TRBJ2-3, the V gene TRBV7-2; a weak D match, TRBD2 (6 bases). CDR3 length: 17 amino acids. The germline V gene has CDR1 SGHTA and CDR2 FQGNSA. The germline V and J ends were trimmed by 5 bases and 6 bases, with 24 bases remaining between them. In DNA form, the CDR3 reads TGTGCCAGCAGCAAGCGGAGTGGCGGGATCCTTAGCGATACGCAGTATTTT. This sequence encodes CASSKRSGGILSDTQYF.

This clonotype came up a few times. The CDR3 loop is CAINRDTAYGYTF. The CDR3 DNA is TGTGCCATCAATCGGGACACAGCCTATGGCTACACCTTC. The chain couples TRBV10-3 to TRBJ1-2, with a weak D call TRBD1 (6 bases). The CDR3 runs 13 residues. Germline CDR1 and CDR2: ENHRY and SYGVKD. The ends were cut back, 7 bases at V and 4 bases at J, with 13 bases in the middle.

In this sample, this clonotype turned up a few times. The V call is TRBV6-1, the J call TRBJ1-3; no clear D. Looked up from germline, CDR1 is MNHNS and CDR2 is SASEGT. Trimming stripped 4 bases from V and 0 bases from J, with 16 bases between. The CDR3 is 17 residues long. This CDR3 reads CASSVGRGSNSGNTIYF. The CDR3, as DNA: TGTGCCAGCAGTGTAGGGAGAGGAAGTAACTCTGGAAACACCATATATTTT.

This clonotype has ten or more counts. V is TRBV5-1 and J is TRBJ1-2; D gene unclear. CDR3 length equals 12 residues. V shed 0 bases and J shed 8 bases, with 8 bases lying between them. Germline V gives CDR1 SGHRS, CDR2 YFSETQ. The DNA of the CDR3 is TGCGCCAGCAGCTTGGGCAGCGAAGGCTACACCTTC. Its protein is CASSLGSEGYTF.

The chain employs TRBV6-1 and TRBJ1-2; no firm D call. CDR3 length: 13 residues. V was shortened by 10 bases and J by 1 base, with 13 bases between the two germline ends. CDR1 is MNHNS and CDR2 is SASEGT in the germline V gene. CDR3 nucleotide sequence: TGTGCCACCGGGGTCTCCTTTAACTATGGCTACACCTTC. It yields the protein CATGVSFNYGYTF.

This clonotype has just a few counts. The chain carries TRBV11-1 and TRBJ1-3; a weak D match, TRBD1 (6 bases). CDR1 SGHAT and CDR2 FQDESV come from the germline V gene (reference sequence). CDR3 size: 19 residues. V lost 1 base to trimming and J lost 0 bases, with 19 bases between them. As DNA, the CDR3 is TGTGCCAGCAGCTTAGGTTTTAGCGGACAGAGACTCTCTGGAAACACCATATATTTT. The encoded protein is CASSLGFSGQRLSGNTIYF.

The chain couples TRBV10-3 to TRBJ2-7; TRBD1 is a possible D gene (6 bases). V lost 3 bases and J lost 1, with 13 bases in between. The CDR3 runs 15 residues. Germline V lookup: CDR1 ENHRY, CDR2 SYGVKD. CDR3 in DNA: TGTGCCATCAGTGACAGGGGCGCCGAATCCTACGAGCAGTACTTC. Translation: CAISDRGAESYEQYF.

The V and J genes are TRBV6-1 and TRBJ1-5; 7 bases line up with TRBD1. Germline CDR1 and CDR2: MNHNS and SASEGT. Trimming at V came to 5 bases and at J to 1 base, leaving 5 bases not matched to a gene. There are 15 residues in the CDR3. This chain's CDR3 is CASSRQGGSNQPQHF. The CDR3 DNA sequence: TGTGCCAGCAGTCGCCAGGGGGGAAGCAATCAGCCCCAGCATTTT.

The rearrangement uses TRBV7-9 and TRBJ2-1; tentatively, D is TRBD2 (6 bases). Per germline, CDR1 SEHNR and CDR2 FQNEAQ (reference sequence). The CDR3 consists of 16 residues. Trimming removed 4 bases from V and 3 bases from J, with 16 bases in between. Here the CDR3 DNA reads TGTGCCAGCAGCTGGAGTAGCGGAAACAACTACAATGAGCAGTTCTTC. Residues: CASSWSSGNNYNEQFF.

This clonotype occurred a few times. The chain couples TRBV7-8 to TRBJ2-7; 8 bases are shared with TRBD2. The trim removed 7 bases at V and 0 bases at J, leaving 17 bases unmatched. CDR1 and CDR2 (germline): SGHVS, FQNEAQ. This CDR3 contains 18 residues. CDR3 in DNA: TGTGCCAGCACCTTGGGTCCAGCGGGGGCTTCCAGCTCCTACGAGCAGTACTTC. It specifies CASTLGPAGASSSYEQYF.

V and J are TRBV29-1 and TRBJ1-2, with D possibly TRBD1 on 5 matching bases. Germline CDR1 is SQVTM and CDR2 is ANQGSEA. The CDR3 consists of 13 residues. V was clipped by 8 bases and J by 8 bases, with 21 bases between them. Written as DNA, the CDR3 is TGCAGCTTGGTTTCGCAGGGTTTCTCCGGCTACACCTTC. Translation gives CSLVSQGFSGYTF. The full variable domain, its missing parts supplied by reference TRBV29-1 and TRBJ1-2, is SAVISQKPSRDICQRGTSLTIQCQVDSQVTMMFWYRQQPGQSLTLIATANQGSEATYESGFVIDKFPISRPNLTFSTLTVSNMSPEDSSIYLCSLVSQGFSGYTFGSGTRLTVV.